This entry lists 32 T cell receptor beta chains sequenced from one sample in a study of T-cell reconstitution after alpha-beta-depleted transplantation in children. Unique molecular identifiers featured in how the TCRbeta library was prepared. MiXCR, applied by TCRdb to the PCR reads, yields one record per CDR3 protein. The sample lists 900,000 or so distinct CDR3 sequences; approximately 15% were seen once. The sequencing here drew on PBMCs, mostly from graft donor cells, taken 360 days after TCRalphabeta/CD19-depleted stem cell transplant. These receptors all stem from a male patient under 18 who had a stem cell transplant for acute lymphoblastic leukemia, so the T cells may come from the graft donor.

This clonotype was seen a few times. The DNA of the CDR3 is TGTGCCAGCAGTTACTCGAGTCCCAGGGGCACTAATGAAAAACTGTTTTTT. Its protein is CASSYSSPRGTNEKLFF. This chain joins TRBV6-5 and TRBJ1-4; maybe TRBD1 (6 bases). Germline V gene data show CDR1 as MNHEY and CDR2 as SVGAGI. This CDR3 comprises 17 residues. V dropped 0 bases and J dropped 2 bases, with 13 bases sitting between them.

In this sample, this clonotype turned up many times. V usage is TRBV5-1 and J usage is TRBJ2-3, with unresolved D. V lost 4 bases and J 1 base, leaving 13 bases between the germline ends. CDR3 length: 15 residues. The V gene's germline CDR1 is SGHRS and CDR2 YFSETQ. CDR3 protein: CASSPHGGGTDTQYF. CDR3 coding DNA: TGCGCCAGCAGCCCACATGGTGGGGGCACAGATACGCAGTATTTT.

In its sample, this clonotype was seen a few times. The genes are TRBV7-8 and TRBJ2-7; 14 bases align to TRBD2. The CDR3 consists of 18 residues. Unmatched junction bases numbered 14, after V lost 4 bases and J lost 6 bases. The germline V gene encodes CDR1 SGHVS and CDR2 FQNEAQ. CDR3 amino acids: CASSSPRSGLAGEGEQYF. The CDR3 coding sequence is TGTGCCAGCAGCTCGCCAAGATCGGGACTAGCGGGAGAGGGCGAGCAGTACTTC.

This clonotype was seen a few times. This sequence joins TRBV7-2 and TRBJ2-7; D is ambiguous. The germline V and J ends were trimmed by 4 bases and 4 bases, with 14 bases remaining between them. Germline assignment: CDR1 SGHTA and CDR2 FQGNSA. This CDR3 has 14 residues. CDR3 in amino acids: CASSSLAAYYEQYF. The CDR3 DNA reads TGTGCCAGCAGCTCTTTGGCAGCCTATTACGAGCAGTACTTC.

V usage is TRBV10-2 and J usage is TRBJ1-1; D is uncertain. Germline V gene sequence: CDR1 WSHSY, CDR2 SAAADI. Trimming stripped 11 bases from V and 7 bases from J, with 8 bases between. The CDR3 length is 9 residues. Written as DNA, the CDR3 is TGCGCCGCGGGATTTGAAGCTTTCTTT. It codes for CAAGFEAFF.

V and J are TRBV4-2 and TRBJ1-1; 8 bases match TRBD1. Germline values: CDR1 LGHNA, CDR2 YNFKEQ. J was trimmed by 2 bases and V by 5 bases; bases with no gene match: 13. The length of the CDR3 is 17 residues. CDR3: CASSSPGTGGLNTEAFF. CDR3 sequence (DNA): TGTGCCAGCAGCTCGCCCGGGACAGGTGGCCTTAACACTGAAGCTTTCTTT.

This clonotype was seen only a few times. The chain carries TRBV5-1 and TRBJ1-1; no clear D gene. The CDR3 length is 14 residues. Trimming removed 4 bases from V and 8 bases from J, with 18 bases in between. Germline CDR1 SGHRS, CDR2 YFSETQ. The CDR3 region is CASSPRTRSNEAFF. CDR3 nucleotides: TGCGCCAGCAGCCCCCGGACCAGGTCCAACGAAGCTTTCTTT.

This chain links TRBV21-1 with TRBJ1-2. TRBV21-1 is labeled a pseudogene. This CDR3 contains 12 residues. CDR3 residues: CASSKAGGVDPF. The CDR3, as DNA: TGTGCCAGCAGCAAAGCGGGCGGAGTTGACCCCTTC.

This clonotype turned up a few times. The chain joins TRBV23-1 to TRBJ2-3; the match to TRBD1 covers 10 bases. TRBV23-1 is known as an ORF, though its function is uncertain. The V gene end was trimmed by 7 bases and the J gene end by 6 bases; junction bases not matched to a gene: 10. The CDR3 has 15 residues. DNA for the CDR3: TGCGCCAGCAAGCCCGGGACAGGGGAGACGGATACGCAGTATTTT. Encoded protein: CASKPGTGETDTQYF.

Turning to this clonotype: Germline is not matched at one junction end, which may reflect a read error. The J gene is TRBJ1-6, the V gene TRBV7-3; D is uncertain. CDR1 is SGHTA and CDR2 is FQGTGA in the germline V gene. The CDR3 contains 9 residues. The CDR3 DNA follows: TGTGCCAGCAGCATCCAGCGGTACTTT. Translation gives CASSIQRYF. Using reference TRBV7-3 and TRBJ1-6 for the parts outside the CDR3, the full variable domain is GAGVSQTPSNKVTEKGKYVELRCDPISGHTALYWYRQSLGQGPEFLIYFQGTGAADDSGLPNDRFFAVRPEGSVSTLKIQRTERGDSAVYLCASSIQRYFGNGTRLTVT.

The V and J genes are TRBV15 and TRBJ1-1; maybe TRBD1 (5 bases). Germline V CDR1 and CDR2: LNHNV, YYDKDF (reference sequence). Trimming left V 0 bases short and J 11 bases short, with 13 bases between. CDR3 length equals 13 residues. This chain's CDR3 is CATSRDLGAGAFF. CDR3 DNA: TGTGCCACCAGCAGAGATCTAGGGGCTGGTGCTTTCTTT.

The sample holds a few counts of this clonotype. This chain joins TRBV27 and TRBJ2-7, with TRBD1 matching 9 bases. This CDR3 spans 15 amino acids. V dropped 4 bases and J dropped 6; count of bases not matched to a gene: 10. Germline lookup yields CDR1 MNHEY and CDR2 SMNVEV (reference sequence). The CDR3 region is CASSSPGDRVGEQYF. CDR3 DNA sequence: TGTGCCAGCAGTTCGCCGGGGGACAGGGTCGGCGAGCAGTACTTC.

This clonotype was observed many times. This chain links TRBV12-3 or TRBV12-4 with TRBJ2-2; no reliable D call. The germline V and J ends were trimmed by 4 bases and 6 bases, with 15 bases remaining between them. CDR3 length: 15 amino acids. In nucleotides, the CDR3 is TGTGCCAGCAGTTCCTTTAGGGTTTTCCCCGGGGAGCTGTTTTTT. Residues: CASSSFRVFPGELFF.

This rearrangement joins TRBV25-1 to TRBJ1-2; 9 bases map to TRBD1. V was pared by 6 bases and J by 7 bases, with 6 bases of the junction left unmatched. Germline CDR1 reads MGHDK; CDR2 reads SYGVNS. The CDR3 has 13 amino acids. CDR3 sequence reads: CASRGTGLPGYTF. CDR3 bases: TGTGCCAGCAGGGGGACAGGGTTACCTGGCTACACCTTC.

The chain is built from TRBV2 and TRBJ2-5; 11 bases line up with TRBD2. Trimming at V came to 7 bases and at J to 9 bases, leaving 10 bases not matched to a gene. Germline assignment: CDR1 SNHLY and CDR2 FYNNEI. The CDR3 runs to 14 residues. DNA of the CDR3: TGTGCCAGCAATGGACAAGGACTAGCGGGTCCCCAGTACTTC. This encodes CASNGQGLAGPQYF.

This chain connects TRBV20-1 to TRBJ2-7; maybe TRBD2 (5 bases). Trimming stripped 1 base from V and 7 bases from J, with 11 bases between. CDR1 DFQATT and CDR2 SNEGSKA come from the germline V gene (reference sequence). CDR3 length: 12 residues. The CDR3 reads CSARGSVWEQYF. The DNA for the CDR3 is TGCAGTGCTAGAGGTAGCGTCTGGGAGCAGTACTTC.

The chain is built from TRBV20-1 and TRBJ2-1; D is perhaps TRBD1 (6 bases). The length of the CDR3 is 14 residues. Germline V gene data show CDR1 as DFQATT and CDR2 as SNEGSKA (reference sequence). Trimming left V 0 bases short and J 7 bases short, with 13 bases between. Here the CDR3 reads CSARDGTTSNEQFF. In nucleotides, the CDR3 is TGCAGTGCTAGAGATGGGACAACCTCTAATGAGCAGTTCTTC.

This clonotype was recorded a few times. This CDR3 reads CASSFPGLDHNEQFF. In DNA, the CDR3 is TGTGCCAGCAGTTTTCCGGGACTAGACCACAATGAGCAGTTCTTC. The chain recombines TRBV27 with TRBJ2-1, with 8 bases lining up with TRBD2. Germline V CDR1 and CDR2: MNHEY, SMNVEV (reference sequence). The CDR3 has 15 amino acids. Trimming cost V 3 bases and J 5 bases; bases outside gene matches: 6.

The chain links TRBV5-1 to TRBJ2-1; D remains unclear. The CDR3 totals 17 residues. Trimming removed 4 bases from V and 2 bases from J, with 19 bases in between. Germline loops: CDR1 SGHRS, CDR2 YFSETQ. This CDR3 reads CASSRTSGPKTYNEQFF. CDR3 coding DNA: TGCGCCAGCAGCCGAACTTCGGGCCCTAAAACCTACAATGAGCAGTTCTTC.

This chain links TRBV7-9 with TRBJ2-1; tentative D call: TRBD2 (5 bases). With 4 bases removed from V and 9 bases from J, the gap between germline ends came to 16 bases. The V gene's germline CDR1 is SEHNR and CDR2 FQNEAQ (reference sequence). The CDR3 runs to 14 residues. The DNA of the CDR3 is TGTGCCAGCAGCTCTTCCCTAGGGAGTAGTGAGCAGTTCTTC. Protein product: CASSSSLGSSEQFF. Full variable domain (outside the CDR3, taken from reference TRBV7-9 and TRBJ2-1): DTGVSQNPRHKITKRGQNVTFRCDPISEHNRLYWYRQTLGQGPEFLTYFQNEAQLEKSRLLSDRFSAERPKGSFSTLEIQRTEQGDSAMYLCASSSSLGSSEQFFGPGTRLTVL.

This clonotype was picked up a small number of times. This chain uses TRBV28 with TRBJ2-3, with 8 bases that match TRBD1. Germline lookup yields CDR1 MDHEN and CDR2 SYDVKM. Trimming at V came to 6 bases and at J to 6 bases, leaving 2 bases not matched to a gene. There are 12 residues in the CDR3. The DNA for the CDR3 is TGTGCCAGCAGGGGACAGGCGGATACGCAGTATTTT. Translation gives CASRGQADTQYF.

This clonotype was detected a few times. The CDR3 loop reads CSAPYGAGGFGDTQYF. Written as DNA, the CDR3 is TGCAGTGCTCCCTATGGAGCGGGAGGATTTGGAGATACGCAGTATTTT. This rearrangement joins TRBV20-1 to TRBJ2-3, with 9 bases aligning to TRBD2. After removal of 5 bases from V and 5 bases from J, the junction contained 14 bases not matched to a gene. Germline CDR1 and CDR2: DFQATT and SNEGSKA (reference sequence). The CDR3 totals 16 residues.

This clonotype appeared many times. The chain uses TRBV2 and TRBJ1-5, with a tentative D call TRBD1 (5 bases). V was trimmed by 6 bases and J by 5 bases, leaving 14 bases between them. CDR3 length equals 14 residues. Germline CDR1 SNHLY, CDR2 FYNNEI. The CDR3 is CASRTGLGDQPQHF. CDR3 coding DNA: TGTGCCAGCAGAACGGGACTTGGGGATCAGCCCCAGCATTTT.

This clonotype was observed a few times. The V gene is TRBV10-3, the J gene TRBJ2-7, with 9 bases aligning to TRBD1. Germline V gene lookup returns CDR1 ENHRY and CDR2 SYGVKD. The CDR3 sequence is 18 residues long. After removal of 4 bases from V and 2 bases from J, the junction contained 15 bases not matched to a gene. The CDR3 DNA is TGTGCCATCAGTGCAGTCGTGGGACAGGGAAAGAGAACCTACGAGCAGTACTTC. Translating gives CAISAVVGQGKRTYEQYF.

At least ten counts were recorded for this clonotype. This chain connects TRBV15 to TRBJ2-1, with D tentatively TRBD2 (5 bases). Trimming removed 0 bases from V and 8 bases from J, with 11 bases in between. The CDR3 is made up of 14 amino acids. CDR1 and CDR2 (germline): LNHNV, YYDKDF (reference sequence). CDR3 nucleotides: TGTGCCACCAGCAGAGATAACGGAGGCGATGAGCAGTTCTTC. Residues: CATSRDNGGDEQFF.

This clonotype has a count of ten or more. The chain is built from TRBV6-2 or TRBV6-3 and TRBJ2-7; D uncertain. Germline-derived CDR1 and CDR2 are MNHEY and SVGEGT. CDR3 length equals 16 residues. V lost 2 bases and J 2 bases, leaving 16 bases between the germline ends. In DNA form, the CDR3 reads TGTGCCAGCAGTTACCAATCCTTCCGGGCCCCCTACGAGCAGTACTTC. Its protein product is CASSYQSFRAPYEQYF.

The rearrangement uses TRBV20-1 and TRBJ2-1; possibly TRBD2 for D (6 bases). CDR1 and CDR2 from the germline V gene are DFQATT and SNEGSKA (reference sequence). Between the trimmed V and J ends, which lost 3 bases and 1 base, there was a span of 10 bases. The CDR3 is 14 residues long. CDR3 nucleotides: TGCAGTGCTAGGGAGGGGCTTTCCTACAATGAGCAGTTCTTC. This codes for CSAREGLSYNEQFF.

This clonotype appeared many times. The chain combines TRBV4-1 with TRBJ2-7, with 13 bases fitting TRBD2. The germline gives CDR1 MGHRA, CDR2 YSYEKL. This CDR3 spans 17 amino acids. Trimming cost V 2 bases and J 6 bases; bases outside gene matches: 10. DNA for the CDR3: TGCGCCAGCAGCCAACAAGGGACTAGCGGGATAAATAGCGAGCAGTACTTC. It encodes CASSQQGTSGINSEQYF.

This chain links TRBV5-1 with TRBJ2-7; either TRBD1 or TRBD2 may fit D (5 bases each). The germline V and J ends were trimmed by 3 bases and 2 bases, with 15 bases remaining between them. This CDR3 has 15 residues. The germline V gene has CDR1 SGHRS and CDR2 YFSETQ. The CDR3 region is CASSWGMGPTYEQYF. The CDR3 DNA is TGCGCCAGCAGCTGGGGTATGGGACCAACCTACGAGCAGTACTTC.

This clonotype came up a few times. The genes are TRBV7-9 and TRBJ2-5; D call uncertain. Between the trimmed V and J ends, which lost 6 bases and 7 bases, there was a span of 9 bases. Germline CDR1 is SEHNR and CDR2 is FQNEAQ (reference sequence). This CDR3 is 11 amino acids long. Written as DNA, the CDR3 is TGTGCCAGCAGTTTAACTCCGACCCAGTACTTC. It yields the protein CASSLTPTQYF.

The V and J genes are TRBV10-3 and TRBJ2-7; TRBD2 aligns across 7 bases. The CDR3 totals 13 residues. Per germline, CDR1 ENHRY and CDR2 SYGVKD. V was clipped by 10 bases and J by 4 bases; unmatched bases: 10. The CDR3 region has the DNA TGTGCCACAACCGGGACTACGATTTACGAGCAGTACTTC. This encodes CATTGTTIYEQYF.

The chain couples TRBV3-1 to TRBJ2-1; 7 positions agree with TRBD2. This CDR3 has 17 amino acids. Germline V gives CDR1 LGHDT, CDR2 YNNKEL (reference sequence). The ends lost 2 bases at V and 2 bases at J; junction bases unmatched: 9. The CDR3 region has the DNA TGTGCCAGCAGCCAATTCGCCCAGCGGGAACCCTACAATGAGCAGTTCTTC. This sequence encodes CASSQFAQREPYNEQFF.